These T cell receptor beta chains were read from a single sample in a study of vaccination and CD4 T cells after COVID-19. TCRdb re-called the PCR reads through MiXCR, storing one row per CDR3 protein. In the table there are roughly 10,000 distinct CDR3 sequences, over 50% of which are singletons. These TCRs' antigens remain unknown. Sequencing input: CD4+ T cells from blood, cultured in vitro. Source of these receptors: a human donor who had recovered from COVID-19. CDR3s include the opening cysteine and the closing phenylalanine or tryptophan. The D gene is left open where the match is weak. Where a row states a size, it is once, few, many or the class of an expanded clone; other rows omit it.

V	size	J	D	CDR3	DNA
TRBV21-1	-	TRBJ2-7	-	CASSKVRLGRWSYEQYF	TGTGCCAGCAGCAAAGTACGTCTGGGCAGGTGGTCCTACGAGCAGTACTTC
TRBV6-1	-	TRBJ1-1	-	CASWHTTNTEAFF	TGTGCCAGCTGGCACACAACGAACACTGAAGCTTTCTTT
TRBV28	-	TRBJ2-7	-	CASSQAGYEQYF	TGTGCCAGCAGCCAGGCCGGCTACGAGCAGTACTTC
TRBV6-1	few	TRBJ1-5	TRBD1	CASSELWTGVRGQPQHF	TGTGCCAGCAGTGAACTCTGGACAGGGGTAAGGGGTCAGCCCCAGCATTTT
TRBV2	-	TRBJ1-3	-	CASARGASGNTIYF	TGTGCCAGCGCCCGGGGAGCCTCTGGAAACACCATATATTTT
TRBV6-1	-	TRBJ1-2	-	CASSDLGGYTF	TGTGCCAGCAGTGACTTAGGTGGCTACACCTTC
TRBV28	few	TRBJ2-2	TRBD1	CASSDFGTGFTGELFF	TGTGCCAGTAGTGACTTTGGGACAGGGTTCACCGGGGAGCTGTTTTTT
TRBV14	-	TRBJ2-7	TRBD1	CASSTGQGTSEQYF	TGTGCCAGCAGCACGGGACAGGGTACCTCCGAGCAGTACTTC
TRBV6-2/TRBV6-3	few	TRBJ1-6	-	CASCPLTYRSPLHF	TGTGCCAGCTGTCCGTTGACGTATCGTTCACCCCTCCACTTT
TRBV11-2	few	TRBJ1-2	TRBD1	CASSSLRDRVEGYTF	TGTGCCAGCAGCTCCCTCCGGGACAGGGTGGAAGGCTACACCTTC
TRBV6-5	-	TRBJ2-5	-	CASSWGQEETQYF	TGTGCCAGCAGTTGGGGGCAGGAAGAGACCCAGTACTTC
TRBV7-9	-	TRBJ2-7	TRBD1	CASSLGQGVAEQYF	TGTGCCAGCAGCTTAGGACAGGGGGTAGCGGAGCAGTACTTC
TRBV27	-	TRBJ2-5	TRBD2	CASSPWTSGGPRETQYF	TGTGCCAGCAGTCCCTGGACTAGCGGGGGGCCGCGGGAGACCCAGTACTTC
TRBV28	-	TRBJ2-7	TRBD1	CASTRQGWSYEQYF	TGTGCCAGCACCCGACAGGGGTGGTCCTACGAGCAGTACTTC
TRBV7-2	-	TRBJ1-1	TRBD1	CASSIRQGSSTEAFF	TGTGCCAGCAGCATACGACAGGGGTCGAGCACTGAAGCTTTCTTT
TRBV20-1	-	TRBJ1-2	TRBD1	CSAKPPGQGPYGYTF	TGCAGTGCTAAACCTCCGGGACAGGGTCCCTATGGCTACACCTTC
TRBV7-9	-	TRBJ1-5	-	CASTKGGLGDQPQHF	TGTGCCAGCACCAAGGGGGGGCTCGGGGATCAGCCCCAGCATTTT
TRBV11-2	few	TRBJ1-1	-	CASSLDLGAEAFF	TGTGCCAGCAGCTTAGACCTGGGAGCCGAAGCTTTCTTT
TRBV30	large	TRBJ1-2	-	CAWSKGANYGYTF	TGTGCCTGGAGTAAAGGGGCGAACTATGGCTACACCTTC
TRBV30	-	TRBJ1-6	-	CAWSVPGGKNSPLHF	TGTGCCTGGAGTGTACCGGGAGGGAAGAATTCACCCCTCCACTTT
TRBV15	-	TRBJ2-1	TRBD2	CATSRGAGVGEQFF	TGTGCCACCAGCAGAGGAGCGGGAGTGGGTGAGCAGTTCTTC
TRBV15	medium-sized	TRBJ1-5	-	CATSRDAGVNQPQHF	TGTGCCACCAGCAGAGATGCAGGGGTCAATCAGCCCCAGCATTTT
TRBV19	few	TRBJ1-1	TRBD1	CASRSPGGSRTEAFF	TGTGCCAGTAGATCGCCAGGGGGTAGTCGAACTGAAGCTTTCTTT
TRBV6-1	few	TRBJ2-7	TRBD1	CASRVGTGNEQYF	TGTGCCAGCAGAGTCGGGACAGGGAACGAGCAGTACTTC
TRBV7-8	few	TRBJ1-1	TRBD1	CASSLSTGGGSEAFF	TGTGCCAGCAGCTTATCCACAGGGGGGGGCTCTGAAGCTTTCTTT
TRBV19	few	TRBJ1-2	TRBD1	CASSMGQSYGYTF	TGTGCCAGTAGTATGGGACAGAGCTATGGCTACACCTTC
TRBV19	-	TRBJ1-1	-	CASSIDQPGQTEAFF	TGTGCCAGTAGTATAGATCAACCAGGGCAAACTGAAGCTTTCTTT
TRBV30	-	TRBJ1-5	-	CAWRGQTGGPQHF	TGTGCCTGGAGGGGGCAGACAGGAGGGCCCCAGCATTTT
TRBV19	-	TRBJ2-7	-	CASSIVGTSEQYF	TGTGCCAGTAGTATAGTTGGGACATCCGAGCAGTACTTC
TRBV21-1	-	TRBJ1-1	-	CASSKRPVMNTEAFF	TGTGCCAGCAGCAAAAGACCGGTAATGAACACTGAAGCTTTCTTT
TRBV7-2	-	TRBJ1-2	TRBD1	CASSLDRGNYGYTF	TGTGCCAGCAGCTTAGACAGGGGTAACTATGGCTACACCTTC
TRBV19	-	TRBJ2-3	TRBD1	CATGVTGVGDTQYF	TGTGCCACTGGGGTCACAGGGGTAGGAGATACGCAGTATTTT
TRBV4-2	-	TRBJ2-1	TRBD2	CASSQDLVAGSNEQFF	TGTGCCAGCAGCCAAGATCTGGTAGCGGGAAGCAATGAGCAGTTCTTC
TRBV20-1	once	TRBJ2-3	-	CSATAGPDTQYF	TGCAGTGCTACCGCTGGGCCAGATACGCAGTATTTT
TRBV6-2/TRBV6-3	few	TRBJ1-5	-	CAVRVGTESWPQHF	TGTGCCGTACGAGTAGGGACCGAGTCTTGGCCCCAGCATTTT